Presented here are 17 T cell receptor beta chains from one specimen sequenced in a study of blood T cell repertoires in COVID-19. Produced via immunoSEQ multiplex PCR; TCRdb's table is partial and in-frame only. The table has about 210,000 clones, about nine tenths seen once. The sample comprised PBMCs or T cells enriched from blood (not recorded which). These receptors were obtained from a man aged 18 to 29 with acute COVID-19.

The chain couples TRBV3-1 (or the pseudogene TRBV3-2) to TRBJ2-1; D is possibly TRBD1 (6 bases). Deletions cut 0 bases from V and 3 bases from J, with 24 bases between. This CDR3 has 20 residues. CDR1 and CDR2 from the germline V gene are LGHDT and YNNKEL (reference sequence). The CDR3 region is CASSQDYWTEGGVSYNEQFF. CDR3 nucleotide sequence: TGTGCCAGCAGCCAAGATTATTGGACAGAAGGAGGAGTCAGCTACAATGAGCAGTTCTTC.

Here the CDR3 reads CASGAGVKDTQYF. The CDR3 nucleotides are TGTGCCAGCGGGGCGGGAGTTAAAGATACGCAGTATTTT. This chain connects TRBV6-5 to TRBJ2-3; TRBD2 agrees at 7 bases. The CDR3 is 13 residues long. CDR1 and CDR2 from the germline V gene are MNHEY and SVGAGI. J lost 5 bases, V lost 8 bases, and 7 bases had no gene match.

CDR3: CASSPMGASFGYTF. Here the CDR3 DNA reads TGTGCCAGCTCACCAATGGGGGCGTCTTTTGGCTACACCTTC. The chain carries TRBV18 and TRBJ1-2; D may be TRBD1 (6 bases). Germline V lookup: CDR1 KGHSH, CDR2 LQKENI. Trimming left V 2 bases short and J 7 bases short, with 14 bases between. This CDR3 is built from 14 residues.

V and J are TRBV7-9 and TRBJ1-1; D is uncertain. V lost 2 bases and J 2 bases, leaving 15 bases between the germline ends. The CDR3 extends over 16 amino acids. In germline, CDR1 is SEHNR, CDR2 FQNEAQ (reference sequence). In nucleotides, the CDR3 is TGTGCCAGCAGCTTAACTAGAGGGTTTAATAACACTGAAGCTTTCTTT. Translated: CASSLTRGFNNTEAFF. The entire variable domain, with the rest obtained from reference TRBV7-9 and TRBJ1-1, is as follows: DTGVSQNPRHKITKRGQNVTFRCDPISEHNRLYWYRQTLGQGPEFLTYFQNEAQLEKSRLLSDRFSAERPKGSFSTLEIQRTEQGDSAMYLCASSLTRGFNNTEAFFGQGTRLTVV.

This clone came up once. This may be a read error, as it is one base from a much larger clone. The sample has other DNA sequences that encode this CDR3 too. This rearrangement joins TRBV7-3 to TRBJ2-2; TRBD1 might be the D (7 bases). Trimming left V 4 bases short and J 5 bases short, with 8 bases between. This CDR3 spans 13 amino acids. The germline V gene encodes CDR1 SGHTA and CDR2 FQGTGA. Here the CDR3 reads CASSSGGTGELFF. DNA for the CDR3: TGTGCCAGCAGCTCAGGGGGGACCGGGGAGCTGTTTTTT.

This clone came up once. The chain joins TRBV4-3 to TRBJ2-1; TRBD2 matches at 8 bases. The CDR3 sequence is 17 residues long. V lost 1 base, J lost 0 bases, and 5 bases stayed unmatched. Germline V gives CDR1 LGHNA, CDR2 YSLEER. The CDR3: CASSQVFREGSYNEQFF. The CDR3, as DNA: TGCGCCAGCAGCCAAGTTTTCCGGGAGGGCTCCTACAATGAGCAGTTCTTC.

The chain links TRBV10-3 to TRBJ2-3; 10 bases fit TRBD1. V lost 5 bases and J lost 2; bases outside the gene matches: 7. The germline CDR1 and CDR2 sequences are ENHRY and SYGVKD. The CDR3 sequence is 16 residues long. The CDR3 DNA reads TGTGCCATCAGTTATGGACAGGGGGATTACACAGATACGCAGTATTTT. Translation: CAISYGQGDYTDTQYF.

V gene TRBV30 combines with J gene TRBJ1-3; weak D call: TRBD1 (6 bases). The CDR3 covers 17 residues. The germline V gene has CDR1 GTSNPN and CDR2 SVGIG (reference sequence). The V end lost 0 bases, the J end lost 2 bases, and 17 bases lay between the germline ends. CDR3 DNA sequence: TGTGCCTGGAGTGTAGTTAGGGGGAACTTTGCTGGAAACACCATATATTTT. Translated, it gives CAWSVVRGNFAGNTIYF.

The V and J genes are TRBV7-2 and TRBJ2-3; no definite D call. Trimming removed 3 bases from V and 2 bases from J, with 3 bases in between. This CDR3 has 12 amino acids. CDR1 and CDR2 (germline): SGHTA, FQGNSA. The CDR3 loop reads CASSFLTDTQYF. CDR3 coding DNA: TGTGCCAGCAGCTTTCTCACAGATACGCAGTATTTT. The full variable domain, rest sourced from reference TRBV7-2 and TRBJ2-3, is GAGVSQSPSNKVTEKGKDVELRCDPISGHTALYWYRQSLGQGLEFLIYFQGNSAPDKSGLPSDRFSAERTGGSVSTLTIQRTQQEDSAVYLCASSFLTDTQYFGPGTRLTVL.

This chain links TRBV7-8 with TRBJ1-2, with 8 bases aligning to TRBD1. V was pared by 1 base and J by 6 bases, with 4 bases of the junction left unmatched. The CDR3 has 14 residues. In germline, CDR1 is SGHVS, CDR2 FQNEAQ. CDR3 in DNA: TGTGCCAGCAGCTTAGTTCCAGGGGGCGATGGCTACACCTTC. Translation gives CASSLVPGGDGYTF.

The rearrangement joins TRBV7-9 to TRBJ1-6, with 7 bases lining up with TRBD1. The V and J ends lost 5 bases and 16 bases, in that order; junction bases with no gene match: 8. In germline, CDR1 is SEHNR, CDR2 FQNEAQ (reference sequence). CDR3 length: 12 amino acids. CDR3 coding DNA: TGTGCCAGCAGCAACCTACGGGACAGTCTCCACTTT. Protein sequence: CASSNLRDSLHF.

The chain has TRBV29-1 and TRBJ2-7, with TRBD2 matching 7 bases. The CDR3 runs to 11 residues. Trimming at V came to 3 bases and at J to 9 bases, leaving 5 bases not matched to a gene. Germline CDR1 and CDR2: SQVTM and ANQGSEA. The CDR3 loop is CSVEEGRVQYF. In DNA, the CDR3 is TGCAGCGTTGAGGAGGGGAGGGTGCAGTACTTC.

This clone was counted once. V usage is TRBV5-1 and J usage is TRBJ1-2; 10 bases agree with TRBD1. Germline values: CDR1 SGHRS, CDR2 YFSETQ. The CDR3 is 15 residues long. V gave up 3 bases and J gave up 5 bases; unmatched junction bases: 7. CDR3 protein: CASSSYRDRGYGYTF. Written as DNA, the CDR3 is TGCGCCAGCAGCTCATACCGGGACAGGGGATATGGCTACACCTTC.

The rearrangement links TRBV2 to TRBJ2-2; D gene unclear. The CDR3 contains 13 residues. Trimming left V 5 bases short and J 2 bases short, with 6 bases between. The germline CDR1 and CDR2 sequences are SNHLY and FYNNEI. CDR3: CASSLSNTGELFF. CDR3 sequence (DNA): TGTGCCAGCAGTCTGAGCAACACCGGGGAGCTGTTTTTT.

The chain couples TRBV2 to TRBJ1-5; D is ambiguous. The germline V gene has CDR1 SNHLY and CDR2 FYNNEI. V was shortened by 4 bases and J by 4 bases, with 8 bases between the two germline ends. The CDR3 contains 13 residues. For the CDR3, the DNA is TGTGCCAGCAGTGGTGGGGAGAATCAGCCCCAGCATTTT. This gives the protein CASSGGENQPQHF.

CDR3 sequence reads: CACTWDSYGYTF. CDR3 sequence (DNA): TGTGCCTGCACCTGGGACAGTTATGGCTACACCTTC. The chain employs TRBV30 and TRBJ1-2, with TRBD1 matching 7 bases. Germline V CDR1 and CDR2: GTSNPN, SVGIG (reference sequence). This CDR3 has 12 amino acids. Germline trimming cut 6 bases from V and 5 bases from J; bases unmatched to any gene: 6. Filled out from reference TRBV30 and TRBJ1-2, the complete variable domain reads SQTIHQWPATLVQPVGSPLSLECTVEGTSNPNLYWYRQAAGRGLQLLFYSVGIGQISSEVPQNLSASRPQDRQFILSSKKLLLSDSGFYLCACTWDSYGYTFGSGTRLTVV.

In nucleotides, the CDR3 is TGTGCCAGCAGTTACCGCGTCCTGACTAGCGGAACCTACGAGCAGTACTTC. Protein product: CASSYRVLTSGTYEQYF. The chain carries TRBV28 and TRBJ2-7, with 9 bases lining up with TRBD2. V shed 4 bases, J shed 2 bases, and the junction held 12 bases outside the gene matches. Germline assignment: CDR1 MDHEN and CDR2 SYDVKM. This CDR3 is 17 amino acids long.